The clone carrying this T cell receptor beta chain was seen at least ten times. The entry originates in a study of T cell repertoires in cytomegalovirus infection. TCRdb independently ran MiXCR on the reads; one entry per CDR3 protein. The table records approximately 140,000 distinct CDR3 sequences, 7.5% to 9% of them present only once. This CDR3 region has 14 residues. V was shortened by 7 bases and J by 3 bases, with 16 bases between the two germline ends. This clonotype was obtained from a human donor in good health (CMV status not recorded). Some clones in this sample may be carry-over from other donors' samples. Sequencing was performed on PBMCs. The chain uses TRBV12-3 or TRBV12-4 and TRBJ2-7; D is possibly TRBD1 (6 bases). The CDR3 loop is CASTQGGRGYEQYF. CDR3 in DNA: TGTGCCAGCACCCAAGGGGGACGCGGCTACGAGCAGTACTTC.